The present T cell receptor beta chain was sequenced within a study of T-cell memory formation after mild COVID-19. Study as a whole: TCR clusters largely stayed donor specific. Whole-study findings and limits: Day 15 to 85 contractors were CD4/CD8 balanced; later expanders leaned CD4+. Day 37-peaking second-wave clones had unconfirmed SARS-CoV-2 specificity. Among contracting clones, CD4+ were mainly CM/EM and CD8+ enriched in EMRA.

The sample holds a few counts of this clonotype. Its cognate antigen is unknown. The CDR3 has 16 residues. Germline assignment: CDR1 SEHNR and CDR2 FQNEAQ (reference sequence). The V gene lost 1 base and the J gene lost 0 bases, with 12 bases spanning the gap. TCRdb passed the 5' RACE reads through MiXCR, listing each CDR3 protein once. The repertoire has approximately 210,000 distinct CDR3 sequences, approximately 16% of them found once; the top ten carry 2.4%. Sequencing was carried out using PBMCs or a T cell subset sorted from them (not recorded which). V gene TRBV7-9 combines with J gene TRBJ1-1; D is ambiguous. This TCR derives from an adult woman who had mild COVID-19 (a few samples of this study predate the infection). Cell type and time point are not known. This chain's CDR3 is CASSLETGNLNTEAFF. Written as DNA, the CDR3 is TGTGCCAGCAGCTTAGAAACGGGGAATCTGAACACTGAAGCTTTCTTT.